A selection of T cell receptor beta chains follows, all from one sample in a study of cytomegalovirus exposure and HLA in healthy donors. This table comes from immunoSEQ multiplex PCR, and its TCRdb copy is limited to in-frame clones, with some not included. The sample carries 150,000 or so clones, roughly 80% recorded once. The sequenced sample consisted of PBMCs. The receptors come from a woman aged 40-49 years in good health and CMV-seronegative. CDR3s include the opening cysteine and the closing phenylalanine or tryptophan. The order of the fields is D gene, V gene, J gene, CDR3 length, CDR3 protein. A D gene is named only where the DNA matches it firmly.

>.|TRBV5-6|TRBJ2-3|14
CASSFRLDTDTQYF
>TRBD1|TRBV7-2|TRBJ1-5|14
CASSLDRGNQPQHF
>.|TRBV7-9|TRBJ1-3|13
CASGQSSGNTIYF
>.|TRBV5-1|TRBJ1-2|13
CASSRTESHGYTF
>TRBD1|TRBV13|TRBJ1-3|18
CASSTRTGGLPFGNTIYF
>.|TRBV2|TRBJ2-1|14
CASSEARRRSRLFF
>TRBD2|TRBV2|TRBJ2-7|16
CASSERRLADSYEQYF
>TRBD2|TRBV9|TRBJ2-1|16
CASSPAQTSLYNEQFF
>.|TRBV7-2|TRBJ1-2|15
CASSLIHSIYYGYTF
>TRBD2|TRBV29-1|TRBJ2-4|13
CSARREGENIQYF
>.|TRBV4-3|TRBJ2-3|16
CASSQRTTGYTDTQYF
>.|TRBV27|TRBJ1-1|16
CASRAPGQGLNTEAFF
>.|TRBV10-3|TRBJ1-2|14
CAISESDRIYGYTF
>.|TRBV9|TRBJ2-7|15
CASSVGAGSLYEQYF
>TRBD1|TRBV18|TRBJ2-7|16
CASSIPGTGSAYEQYF
>TRBD2|TRBV2|TRBJ2-7|17
CASSASAGGLLAPEQYF
>.|TRBV4-3|TRBJ1-6|16
CASSQTGGSYNSPLHF
>.|TRBV7-3|TRBJ2-3|14
CASSLSRGTDTQYF
>TRBD2|TRBV7-3|TRBJ2-1|15
CASSLRPGLYHEQFF
>.|TRBV25-1|TRBJ1-2|14
CASSEFGAARGYTF
>.|TRBV9|TRBJ2-2|15
CASSHRQENTGELFF
>.|TRBV4-3|TRBJ2-3|16
CASSQGGDSEVDTQYF
>TRBD1|TRBV19|TRBJ1-3|17
CASTLVAGQTSRNTIYF
>TRBD1|TRBV19|TRBJ2-7|15
CASSMDRGPGNEQYF
>TRBD1|TRBV4-2|TRBJ2-7|15
CASSRTGQGPYEQYF
>.|TRBV5-1|TRBJ1-4|15
CASKEGGTANEKLFF
>.|TRBV14|TRBJ2-1|16
CASSPQLLISYNEQFF
>.|TRBV28|TRBJ1-1|16
CASSSKPPRGNGKAFF
>TRBD1|TRBV5-4|TRBJ2-7|14
CASSLPGTGREQYF
>TRBD1|TRBV7-9|TRBJ1-1|19
CASSLRQPAGDRKSAEAFF
>TRBD2|TRBV4-1|TRBJ2-1|16
CASSQSGTRGINEQFF
>.|TRBV9|TRBJ1-2|11
CASREYYGYTF
>.|TRBV7-9|TRBJ2-3|12
CSSSLSSDTQYF
>TRBD1|TRBV5-8|TRBJ1-5|15
CASSYRDRVYQPQHF
>TRBD1|TRBV5-1|TRBJ1-1|15
CASSLSRRGTTEAFF
>.|TRBV11-1|TRBJ2-5|14
CASSSYRDGETQYF
>.|TRBV21-1|TRBJ2-7|14
CASSGGGSFSEQYF
>.|TRBV5-1|TRBJ1-4|16
CASSLGLNRAQEKLFF
>TRBD1|TRBV7-3|TRBJ2-1|15
CASSPGIRGGDEQFF
>TRBD1|TRBV6-1|TRBJ2-7|14
CASSPTGASYEQYF
>.|TRBV19|TRBJ2-7|16
CASSPSRASYAYEQYF
>.|TRBV11-3|TRBJ1-1|14
CASRKEEGYTEAFF
>.|TRBV12-5|TRBJ2-5|15
CASGLPQGGYETQYF
>.|TRBV7-9|TRBJ2-7|13
CASSLAGGYEQYF
>.|TRBV4-1|TRBJ1-2|14
CASSQDLLNYGYTF